The next 25 T cell receptor beta chains were all read from a single sample in a study of shared T cell receptors in the human thymus. Only in-frame clones appear in the TCRdb table, and some are missing; sequencing was by immunoSEQ multiplex PCR. The sample consists of about 660,000 clones, roughly 90% of them appearing once. These same data were also listed under a study on human thymus T cells.

The sequencing sample was made of thymocytes. The receptors were sampled from a boy in the first two years of life with a congenital heart defect.

The genes are TRBV9 and TRBJ2-1; tentative D call: TRBD2 (5 bases). The CDR3 is 14 residues long. Per the germline V gene, CDR1 is SGDLS and CDR2 is YYNGEE. With 7 bases removed from V and 0 bases from J, the gap between germline ends came to 11 bases. The DNA of the CDR3 is TGTGCCAGCTGCTCGGGGAGCTCCTACAATGAGCAGTTCTTC. This codes for CASCSGSSYNEQFF.

A remark on this clone: The germline gene is not matched at one end of the junction; a read error may be the cause. The chain is built from TRBV12-5 and TRBJ2-7; TRBD1 agrees at 7 bases. The V gene's germline CDR1 is LGHNT and CDR2 FRNRAP. CDR3 length: 12 residues. The CDR3 region has the DNA TGTGCTAGTGGTCCTGGAAGGGGGCCGCAGGACTTC. Protein sequence: CASGPGRGPQDF.

The gene calls are TRBV14 and TRBJ2-1, with D possibly being TRBD2 (6 bases). V lost 1 base and J 8 bases, leaving 15 bases between the germline ends. The germline CDR1 and CDR2 sequences are SGHDN and FVKESK. The CDR3 has 15 amino acids. In DNA, the CDR3 is TGTGCCAGCAGCCAAGCCAGGGCGGGAAGTCATGAGCAGTTCTTC. It specifies CASSQARAGSHEQFF.

This chain links TRBV30 with TRBJ2-7; weak D call: TRBD1 (6 bases). The CDR3 extends over 14 amino acids. The germline V gene encodes CDR1 GTSNPN and CDR2 SVGIG (reference sequence). The germline V and J ends were trimmed by 2 bases and 5 bases, with 16 bases remaining between them. The CDR3 here is CAWSSRGGWNEQYF. CDR3 DNA sequence: TGTGCCTGGAGTTCCAGGGGCGGCTGGAACGAGCAGTACTTC.

This clone came up once. The chain employs TRBV5-6 and TRBJ2-3, with 13 bases lining up with TRBD2. CDR1 is SGHDT, CDR2 YYEEEE, per germline. V shed 0 bases and J 6 bases; nucleotides not matched to a gene: 7. The CDR3 spans 17 residues. CDR3 nucleotide sequence: TGTGCCAGCAGCTTGGGGGGACTAGCGGGACGGGGGGATACGCAGTATTTT. It encodes CASSLGGLAGRGDTQYF.

The chain has TRBV11-3 and TRBJ1-5; no firm D call. The germline V and J ends were trimmed by 8 bases and 7 bases, with 24 bases remaining between them. CDR3 length: 16 amino acids. The germline CDR1 and CDR2 sequences are SGHNT and YENEEA. CDR3: CASCDEGAPGKQPQHF. The CDR3 region has the DNA TGTGCCAGCTGTGATGAAGGAGCCCCGGGGAAACAGCCCCAGCATTTT. Full variable domain (rest looked up from reference TRBV11-3 and TRBJ1-5): EAGVVQSPRYKIIEKKQPVAFWCNPISGHNTLYWYLQNLGQGPELLIRYENEEAVDDSQLPKDRFSAERLKGVDSTLKIQPAELGDSAVYLCASCDEGAPGKQPQHFGDGTRLSIL.

The chain has TRBV5-4 and TRBJ2-1, with 7 nucleotides matching TRBD2. V lost 0 bases, J lost 8 bases, and 11 bases stayed unmatched. Per germline, CDR1 SGHNT and CDR2 YYREEE (reference sequence). There are 16 residues in the CDR3. CDR3 bases: TGTGCCAGCAGCTTGGGTCTTGAGCGGGATCTGGATGAGCAGTTCTTC. It translates to CASSLGLERDLDEQFF.

This chain joins TRBV7-9 and TRBJ2-1; perhaps TRBD2 as D (5 bases). Germline CDR1 and CDR2: SEHNR and FQNEAQ (reference sequence). This CDR3 is built from 14 residues. V shed 3 bases and J shed 5 bases, with 11 bases lying between them. The CDR3 region is CASSLEALNNEQFF. The CDR3 DNA is TGTGCCAGCAGCTTGGAGGCCCTAAACAATGAGCAGTTCTTC.

The V gene is TRBV25-1, the J gene TRBJ2-1; TRBD2 matches 7 bases. Germline CDR1 and CDR2: MGHDK and SYGVNS. Unmatched junction bases numbered 15, after V lost 8 bases and J lost 2 bases. The CDR3 is 17 amino acids. CDR3 sequence: CASRAIHPGLAYNEQFF. The CDR3, as DNA: TGTGCCAGCCGGGCAATTCACCCCGGACTAGCCTACAATGAGCAGTTCTTC.

V and J are TRBV28 and TRBJ2-4, with 10 bases identical to TRBD2. Germline CDR1 MDHEN, CDR2 SYDVKM. Germline trimming cut 2 bases from V and 8 bases from J; bases unmatched to any gene: 18. The CDR3 covers 19 residues. The DNA for the CDR3 is TGTGCCAGCAGTTTACGACGGACTAGCGGCGGCCCCAGAGGGGACATTCAGTACTTC. Translation gives CASSLRRTSGGPRGDIQYF.

The chain couples TRBV10-2 to TRBJ2-5; 9 bases line up with TRBD2. V dropped 10 bases and J dropped 5; count of bases not matched to a gene: 11. Per the germline V gene, CDR1 is WSHSY and CDR2 is SAAADI. The CDR3 spans 14 residues. This CDR3 reads CATIAGVGRETQYF. The DNA of the CDR3 is TGCGCCACCATAGCGGGAGTCGGACGCGAGACCCAGTACTTC.

The chain employs TRBV30 and TRBJ2-5; D perhaps matches TRBD2 (5 bases). The CDR3 loop spans 14 amino acids. From germline, CDR1 is GTSNPN and CDR2 SVGIG (reference sequence). Trimming took off 0 bases at V and 5 bases at J, with 13 bases between the two ends. In DNA, the CDR3 is TGTGCCTGGAGTGTACTCCCCCGAGGGGAGACCCAGTACTTC. It is translated as CAWSVLPRGETQYF.

The chain employs TRBV27 and TRBJ2-4; 13 bases agree with TRBD2. The CDR3 contains 15 residues. Germline CDR1 is MNHEY and CDR2 is SMNVEV (reference sequence). V lost 6 bases and J lost 4; bases outside the gene matches: 3. The CDR3 sequence is CASRPTSGRKNIQYF. The CDR3 DNA reads TGTGCCAGCAGACCGACTAGCGGGAGGAAAAACATTCAGTACTTC.

This chain uses TRBV19 with TRBJ1-2, with 7 bases aligning to TRBD1. Germline assignment: CDR1 LNHDA and CDR2 SQIVND (reference sequence). V was pared by 6 bases and J by 4 bases, with 5 bases of the junction left unmatched. The CDR3 has 13 amino acids. The DNA of the CDR3 is TGTGCCAGTAGATCGGGACAGCTCTATGGCTACACCTTC. Translation gives CASRSGQLYGYTF.

Only a few counts were recorded for this clone. The chain couples TRBV20-1 to TRBJ2-1, with D possibly being TRBD1 (5 bases). The CDR3 contains 11 residues. V lost 3 bases and J 8 bases, leaving 8 bases between the germline ends. The V gene's germline CDR1 is DFQATT and CDR2 SNEGSKA (reference sequence). CDR3 coding DNA: TGCAGTGCTAGTGGGGCTTATGAGCAGTTCTTC. Protein sequence: CSASGAYEQFF.

V is TRBV10-1 and J is TRBJ2-3; 11 bases align to TRBD2. After removal of 6 bases from V and 6 bases from J, the junction contained 5 bases not matched to a gene. Germline assignment: CDR1 WNHNN and CDR2 SYGVQD (reference sequence). CDR3 length: 14 residues. CDR3 loop: CASRGGTSGDTQYF. The CDR3 nucleotides are TGCGCCAGCAGGGGCGGGACTAGCGGTGATACGCAGTATTTT.

The J gene is TRBJ2-7, the V gene TRBV27; possibly TRBD2 for D (5 bases). The CDR3 runs to 13 residues. Germline V gives CDR1 MNHEY, CDR2 SMNVEV (reference sequence). V lost 5 bases and J lost 3, with 11 bases in between. The CDR3 loop is CASSLTMGYEQYF. The DNA for the CDR3 is TGTGCCAGCAGTCTGACTATGGGCTACGAGCAGTACTTC.

The chain is built from TRBV5-1 and TRBJ2-1, with a tentative D call TRBD1 (6 bases). The CDR3 spans 17 residues. Looked up from germline, CDR1 is SGHRS and CDR2 is YFSETQ. The V end lost 2 bases, the J end lost 6 bases, and 21 bases lay between the germline ends. DNA for the CDR3: TGCGCCAGCAGCTTAGATACCTACAGGGTATTGGTCAATGAGCAGTTCTTC. It specifies CASSLDTYRVLVNEQFF.

The chain couples TRBV30 to TRBJ2-1, with D perhaps TRBD1 (6 bases). The V gene's germline CDR1 is GTSNPN and CDR2 SVGIG (reference sequence). The CDR3 spans 13 residues. With 3 bases removed from V and 6 bases from J, the gap between germline ends came to 12 bases. CDR3 sequence reads: CAWSQQGCNEQFF. DNA for the CDR3: TGTGCCTGGAGCCAACAGGGTTGCAATGAGCAGTTCTTC.

This rearrangement joins TRBV30 to TRBJ2-1; possible D gene TRBD2, 5 bases. The CDR3 totals 14 residues. CDR1 is GTSNPN, CDR2 SVGIG, per germline (reference sequence). Trimming cost V 0 bases and J 2 bases, with 8 bases left between them. CDR3 coding DNA: TGTGCCTGGAGTGTACCCGGGACCTACAATGAGCAGTTCTTC. Translating gives CAWSVPGTYNEQFF.

The chain joins TRBV6-4 to TRBJ2-2; TRBD2 aligns across 8 bases. The length of the CDR3 is 14 residues. The V gene's germline CDR1 is MRHNA and CDR2 SNTAGT. V gave up 6 bases and J gave up 7 bases; unmatched junction bases: 7. CDR3 DNA: TGTGCCAGCAGCCGGCGGGAGGCGGTCGGGGAGCTGTTTTTT. It yields the protein CASSRREAVGELFF.

This chain joins TRBV19 and TRBJ1-4, with D perhaps TRBD1 (6 bases). Germline values: CDR1 LNHDA, CDR2 SQIVND (reference sequence). The V and J ends lost 6 bases and 7 bases respectively, with 12 bases between them. The CDR3 runs 13 residues. CDR3 amino acids: CASSTKGVEKLFF. CDR3 DNA: TGTGCCAGTAGCACCAAGGGGGTTGAAAAACTGTTTTTT.

This chain uses TRBV28 with TRBJ2-7; D is perhaps TRBD1 (5 bases). This CDR3 is built from 11 residues. The V gene lost 7 bases and the J gene lost 6 bases, with 10 bases spanning the gap. Germline-derived CDR1 and CDR2 are MDHEN and SYDVKM. Here the CDR3 reads CASTYRGEQYF. The CDR3 bases are TGTGCCAGCACCTATAGGGGCGAGCAGTACTTC. Full variable domain (outside the CDR3, taken from reference TRBV28 and TRBJ2-7): DVKVTQSSRYLVKRTGEKVFLECVQDMDHENMFWYRQDPGLGLRLIYFSYDVKMKEKGDIPEGYSVSREKKERFSLILESASTNQTSMYLCASTYRGEQYFGPGTRLTVT.

V and J are TRBV19 and TRBJ2-6, with 12 bases matching TRBD1. The CDR3 sequence is 19 residues long. The V segment lost 5 bases and the J segment 1 base; nucleotides outside the gene matches: 9. The germline gives CDR1 LNHDA, CDR2 SQIVND (reference sequence). The CDR3 sequence is CASSATGTGGASGANVLTF. CDR3 nucleotide sequence: TGTGCCAGTAGTGCAACCGGGACAGGGGGCGCATCTGGGGCCAACGTCCTGACTTTC.

The chain couples TRBV27 to TRBJ2-7; maybe TRBD2 (6 bases). V lost 6 bases, J lost 3 bases, and 18 bases lay in between. The CDR3 is 15 residues long. Germline CDR1 is MNHEY and CDR2 is SMNVEV (reference sequence). In DNA form, the CDR3 reads TGTGCCAGCAGCCAAAATGGGGGGAACAGCTACGAGCAGTACTTC. It specifies CASSQNGGNSYEQYF.